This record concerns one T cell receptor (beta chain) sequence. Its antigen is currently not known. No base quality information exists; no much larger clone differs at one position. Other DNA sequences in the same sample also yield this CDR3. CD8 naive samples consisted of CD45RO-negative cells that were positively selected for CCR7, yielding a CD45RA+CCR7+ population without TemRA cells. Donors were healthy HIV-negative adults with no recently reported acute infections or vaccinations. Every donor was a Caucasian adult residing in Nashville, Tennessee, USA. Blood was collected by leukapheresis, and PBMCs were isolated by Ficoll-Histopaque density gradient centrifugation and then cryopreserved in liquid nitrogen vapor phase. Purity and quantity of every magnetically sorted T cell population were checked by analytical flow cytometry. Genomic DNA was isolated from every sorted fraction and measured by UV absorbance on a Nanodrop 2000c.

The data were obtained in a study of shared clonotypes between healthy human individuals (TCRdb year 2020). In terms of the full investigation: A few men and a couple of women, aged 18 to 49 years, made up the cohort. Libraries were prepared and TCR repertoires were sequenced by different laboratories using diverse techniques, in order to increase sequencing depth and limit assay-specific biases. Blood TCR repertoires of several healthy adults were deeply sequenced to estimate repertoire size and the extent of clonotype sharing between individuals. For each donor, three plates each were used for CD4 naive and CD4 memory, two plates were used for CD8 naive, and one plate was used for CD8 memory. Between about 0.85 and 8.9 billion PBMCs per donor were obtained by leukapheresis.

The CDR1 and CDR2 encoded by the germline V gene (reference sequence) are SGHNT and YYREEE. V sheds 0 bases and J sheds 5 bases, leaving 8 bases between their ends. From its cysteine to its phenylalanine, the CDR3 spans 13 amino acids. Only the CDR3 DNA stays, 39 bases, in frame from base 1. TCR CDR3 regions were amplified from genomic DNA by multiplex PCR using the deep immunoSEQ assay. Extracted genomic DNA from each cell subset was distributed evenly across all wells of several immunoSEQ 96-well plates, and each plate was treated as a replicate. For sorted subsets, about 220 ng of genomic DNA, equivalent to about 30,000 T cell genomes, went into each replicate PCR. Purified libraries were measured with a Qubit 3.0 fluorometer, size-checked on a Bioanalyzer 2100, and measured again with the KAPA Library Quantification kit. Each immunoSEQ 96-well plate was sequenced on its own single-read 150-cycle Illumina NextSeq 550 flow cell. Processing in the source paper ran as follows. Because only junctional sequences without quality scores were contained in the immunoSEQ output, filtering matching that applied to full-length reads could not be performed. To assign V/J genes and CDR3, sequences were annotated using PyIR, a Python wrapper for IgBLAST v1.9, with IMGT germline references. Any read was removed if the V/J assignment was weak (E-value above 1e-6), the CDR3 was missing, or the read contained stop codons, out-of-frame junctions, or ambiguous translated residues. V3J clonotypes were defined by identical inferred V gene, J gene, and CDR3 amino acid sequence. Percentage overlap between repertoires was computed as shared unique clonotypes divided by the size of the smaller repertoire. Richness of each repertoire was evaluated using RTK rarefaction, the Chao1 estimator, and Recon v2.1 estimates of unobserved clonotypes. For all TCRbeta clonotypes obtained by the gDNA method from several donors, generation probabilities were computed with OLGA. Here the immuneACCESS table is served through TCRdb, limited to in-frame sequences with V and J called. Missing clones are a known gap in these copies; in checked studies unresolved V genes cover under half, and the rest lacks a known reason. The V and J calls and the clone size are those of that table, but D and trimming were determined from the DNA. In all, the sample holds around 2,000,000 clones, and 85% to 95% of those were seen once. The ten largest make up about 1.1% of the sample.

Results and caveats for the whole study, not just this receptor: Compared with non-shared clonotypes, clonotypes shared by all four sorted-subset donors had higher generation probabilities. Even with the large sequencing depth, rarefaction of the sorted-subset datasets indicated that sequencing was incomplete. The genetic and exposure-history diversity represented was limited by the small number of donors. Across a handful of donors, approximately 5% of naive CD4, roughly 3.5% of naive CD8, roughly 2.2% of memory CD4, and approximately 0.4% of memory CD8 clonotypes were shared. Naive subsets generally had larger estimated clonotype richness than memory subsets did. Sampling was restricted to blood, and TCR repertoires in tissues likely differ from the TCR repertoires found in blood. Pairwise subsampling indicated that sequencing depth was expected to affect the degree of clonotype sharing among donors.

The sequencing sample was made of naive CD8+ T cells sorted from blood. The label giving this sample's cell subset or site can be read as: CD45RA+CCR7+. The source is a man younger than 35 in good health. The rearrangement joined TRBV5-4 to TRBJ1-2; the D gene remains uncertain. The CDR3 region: CASSLDSLYGYTF. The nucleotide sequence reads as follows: TGTGCCAGCAGCTTGGACAGTTTATATGGCTACACCTTC.